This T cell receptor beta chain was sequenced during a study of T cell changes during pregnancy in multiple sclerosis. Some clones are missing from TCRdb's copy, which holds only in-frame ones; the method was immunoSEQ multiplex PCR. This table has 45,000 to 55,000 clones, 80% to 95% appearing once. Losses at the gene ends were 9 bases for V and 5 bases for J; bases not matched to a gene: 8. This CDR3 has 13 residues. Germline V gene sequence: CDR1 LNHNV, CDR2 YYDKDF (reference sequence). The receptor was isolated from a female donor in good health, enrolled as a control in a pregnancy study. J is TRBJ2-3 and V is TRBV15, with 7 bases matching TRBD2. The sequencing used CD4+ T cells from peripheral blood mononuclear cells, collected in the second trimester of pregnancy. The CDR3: CATTSERRDTQYF. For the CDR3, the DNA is TGTGCCACTACTAGCGAGAGACGAGATACGCAGTATTTT.